This T cell receptor (beta chain) stems from a study of shared clonotypes between healthy human individuals. Overall study findings and caveats: Non-shared clonotypes displayed generation probabilities falling below those of clonotypes present in all four donors.

About this clone itself: The antigen remains undetermined.

Researchers divided each subset's genomic DNA evenly across several immunoSEQ plates. Assay used: immunoSEQ multiplex PCR; TCRdb lists only in-frame clones, some missing. The repertoire includes roughly 2.2 million clones, 85% to 95% of them detected once, and about 0.39% sits in the top ten. It was into CD45RA+ naive and CD45RA-negative memory subsets that the CD4+ cells were split. The germline CDR1 and CDR2 sequences are SGHTS and YDEGEE. This CDR3 is 14 amino acids long. V was shortened by 2 bases and J by 2 bases, with 9 bases between the two germline ends. The sequence was collected from a man in his late teens or twenties in good health. Some clones in this sample may be carry-over from other donors' samples. The chain is built from TRBV5-8 and TRBJ2-3; D ambiguous. Material: naive CD4+ T cells from PBMCs. Subset denoted: CD45RA+ positively selected. The CDR3 nucleotides are TGTGCCAGCAGCTTAACCCTCTTCACAGATACGCAGTATTTT. Translated, it gives CASSLTLFTDTQYF.